One sample yielded the 6 T cell receptor beta chains listed below, sequenced in a study of graft-versus-host responses after intestinal transplantation. This table comes from immunoSEQ multiplex PCR, and its TCRdb copy is limited to in-frame clones, with some not included. The repertoire has about 130,000 clones, nearly 95% of them found once; the top ten carry about 0.18%. No cognate antigen is known for these TCRs. The sample in question was unstimulated CD4+ T cells sorted from spleen or lymph node cells, obtained before intestinal transplant. The receptors here all came from a human donor who received an intestinal transplant.

This clone was recorded once. The CDR3 sequence is CASSSWDRGEKLFF. CDR3 in DNA: TGTGCCAGCAGCTCCTGGGACAGGGGTGAAAAACTGTTTTTT. The rearrangement joins TRBV9 to TRBJ1-4; 10 positions match TRBD1. CDR1 and CDR2 (germline): SGDLS, YYNGEE. This CDR3 is 14 amino acids long. V was pared by 4 bases and J by 7 bases, with 4 bases of the junction left unmatched.

V is TRBV7-8 and J is TRBJ1-3; 9 bases agree with TRBD1. V was clipped by 2 bases and J by 4 bases; unmatched bases: 9. The CDR3 extends over 17 amino acids. In germline, CDR1 is SGHVS, CDR2 FQNEAQ. CDR3 in amino acids: CASSLIRTGASGNTIYF. In DNA form, the CDR3 reads TGTGCCAGCAGCTTAATTCGGACAGGGGCGTCAGGAAACACCATATATTTT.

This rearrangement joins TRBV5-4 to TRBJ1-1; D not resolved. The CDR3 extends over 14 amino acids. Germline lookup yields CDR1 SGHNT and CDR2 YYREEE (reference sequence). Trimming shortened V by 2 bases and J by 1 base, and 9 bases separated the two germline ends. The CDR3 region is CASSLLTENTEAFF. DNA of the CDR3: TGTGCCAGCAGCTTACTTACAGAGAACACTGAAGCTTTCTTT.

This chain links TRBV28 with TRBJ1-4; D uncertain. The CDR3 is 16 amino acids. Trimming took 3 bases from V and 6 from J, leaving 17 bases between them. CDR1 and CDR2 (germline): MDHEN, SYDVKM. The CDR3 DNA is TGTGCCAGCAGTTTTGATCCCCTTGTAGGAGATGAAAAACTGTTTTTT. This sequence encodes CASSFDPLVGDEKLFF.

This chain connects TRBV28 to TRBJ1-2; TRBD1 aligns across 8 bases. The J segment lost 4 bases and the V segment lost 7 bases, leaving 2 bases of the junction unmatched. The CDR3 covers 12 residues. Germline CDR1 MDHEN, CDR2 SYDVKM. The CDR3 reads CASTDRVYGYTF. The CDR3 region has the DNA TGTGCCAGCACGGACAGGGTCTATGGCTACACCTTC.

The chain uses TRBV7-3 and TRBJ2-3; 16 nucleotides agree with TRBD2. The CDR3 consists of 18 residues. Germline CDR1 SGHTA, CDR2 FQGTGA. Unmatched junction bases numbered 3, after V lost 0 bases and J lost 3 bases. The CDR3 DNA sequence: TGTGCCAGCAGCTTAACGGGACTAGCGGGAGGGGGGACAGATACGCAGTATTTT. Translating gives CASSLTGLAGGGTDTQYF. Variable domain in full (rest from reference TRBV7-3 and TRBJ2-3): GAGVSQTPSNKVTEKGKYVELRCDPISGHTALYWYRQSLGQGPEFLIYFQGTGAADDSGLPNDRFFAVRPEGSVSTLKIQRTERGDSAVYLCASSLTGLAGGGTDTQYFGPGTRLTVL.